This TCR beta chain stems from a study of shared clonotypes between healthy human individuals. Study-wide background: CD4 naive and memory got three plates each, CD8 naive two, CD8 memory one.

Concerning this clone itself: Its target is not known.

This CDR3 comprises 14 residues. Trimming left V 5 bases short and J 4 bases short, with 11 bases between. Per the germline V gene, CDR1 is SGHTA and CDR2 is FQGNSA. Study-wide results and caveats: Naive subsets usually exceeded memory subsets in estimated richness. Since donors were few, the genetic and exposure-history diversity represented was limited.

Researchers partitioned CD4+ cells into CD45RA+ naive and CD45RA-negative memory subsets. Generated by immunoSEQ multiplex PCR, the TCRdb table keeps only in-frame clones and is missing some. The sample holds about 1.1 million clones, roughly 80% seen once. What was sequenced was memory CD4+ T cells from PBMCs. This sample's subset: CD45RA-negative fraction. This clonotype was sampled from a man aged 18 to 29 in good health. Some clones in this sample may be carry-over from other donors' samples. This chain connects TRBV7-2 to TRBJ2-2; D remains unclear. CDR3 DNA: TGTGCCAGCAGCCCGCGGTCGGGCACCGGGGAGCTGTTTTTT. Its protein is CASSPRSGTGELFF.